Presented here are 27 T cell receptor beta chains from one specimen sequenced in a study of shared clonotypes between healthy human individuals. Only in-frame clones appear in the TCRdb table, and some are missing; sequencing was by immunoSEQ multiplex PCR. The data show roughly 2.5 million clones, around nine tenths seen once. The sequenced sample consisted of naive CD4+ T cells sorted from blood. Subset described: CD45RA+ positively selected. The receptors here all came from a man aged 18 to 30 in good health.

The chain employs TRBV5-4 and TRBJ1-2; D may be TRBD1 (6 bases). V shed 2 bases and J shed 5 bases, with 16 bases lying between them. Per germline, CDR1 SGHNT and CDR2 YYREEE (reference sequence). The CDR3 is made up of 15 amino acids. The CDR3 loop is CASSLVGGAVYGYTF. The DNA for the CDR3 is TGTGCCAGCAGCTTAGTGGGGGGCGCGGTTTATGGCTACACCTTC.

The V and J genes are TRBV6-5 and TRBJ2-2; TRBD1 might be the D (6 bases). The V gene's germline CDR1 is MNHEY and CDR2 SVGAGI. Trimming took 6 bases from V and 0 from J, leaving 11 bases between them. The CDR3 is made up of 15 amino acids. In DNA, the CDR3 is TGTGCCAGCAGGGGGACACGATCGAACACCGGGGAGCTGTTTTTT. It codes for CASRGTRSNTGELFF.

A word on this clone: The same CDR3 can be traced to other DNA sequences in this sample. The J gene is TRBJ1-5, the V gene TRBV6-5; D is ambiguous. Trimming left V 0 bases short and J 2 bases short, with 8 bases between. Germline V gives CDR1 MNHEY, CDR2 SVGAGI. The CDR3 has 15 residues. CDR3: CASSYSGSGNQPQHF. CDR3 bases: TGTGCCAGCAGTTACTCGGGGTCTGGCAATCAGCCCCAGCATTTT.

This rearrangement joins TRBV19 to TRBJ1-5; possibly TRBD1 for D (6 bases). There are 16 residues in the CDR3. Germline V gives CDR1 LNHDA, CDR2 SQIVND (reference sequence). V was pared by 0 bases and J by 4 bases, with 13 bases between. CDR3 bases: TGTGCCAGTAGTATAGAAGGACAGCGAGGAAATCAGCCCCAGCATTTT. Its translation: CASSIEGQRGNQPQHF.

The chain joins TRBV27 to TRBJ1-6, with D possibly being TRBD1 (5 bases). The CDR3 sequence is 15 residues long. V was pared by 4 bases and J by 9 bases, with 16 bases between. Germline V gives CDR1 MNHEY, CDR2 SMNVEV (reference sequence). CDR3 nucleotide sequence: TGTGCCAGCAGTTGGGACCCGAAAGTCGGTTCACCCCTCCACTTT. Encoded protein: CASSWDPKVGSPLHF.

The V call is TRBV5-1, the J call TRBJ2-3; 11 bases line up with TRBD2. V shed 4 bases and J 7 bases; nucleotides not matched to a gene: 8. Germline V gene data show CDR1 as SGHRS and CDR2 as YFSETQ. The CDR3 spans 15 residues. The CDR3 DNA sequence: TGCGCCAGCAGCCAAGTAGCGGGAGGGCCGAATACGCAGTATTTT. It translates to CASSQVAGGPNTQYF. The whole variable domain, filled in from reference TRBV5-1 and TRBJ2-3, reads KAGVTQTPRYLIKTRGQQVTLSCSPISGHRSVSWYQQTPGQGLQFLFEYFSETQRNKGNFPGRFSGRQFSNSRSEMNVSTLELGDSALYLCASSQVAGGPNTQYFGPGTRLTVL.

The chain couples TRBV5-1 to TRBJ2-2; D is perhaps TRBD2 (5 bases). Trimming left V 1 base short and J 0 bases short, with 7 bases between. This CDR3 is 15 amino acids long. Germline V gene lookup returns CDR1 SGHRS and CDR2 YFSETQ. The CDR3 protein is CASSLIGANTGELFF. The DNA of the CDR3 is TGCGCCAGCAGCTTGATCGGGGCGAACACCGGGGAGCTGTTTTTT.

As concerns this clone: Other nucleotide sequences in the sample specify the same CDR3. The gene calls are TRBV7-9 and TRBJ2-3, with 9 nucleotides matching TRBD2. The CDR3 runs 15 residues. V gave up 0 bases and J gave up 3 bases; unmatched junction bases: 1. Germline CDR1 SEHNR, CDR2 FQNEAQ (reference sequence). The CDR3 protein is CASSLASGGTDTQYF. CDR3 DNA: TGTGCCAGCAGCTTAGCTAGCGGGGGAACAGATACGCAGTATTTT.

The V and J genes are TRBV5-6 and TRBJ1-2; 9 bases are a match to TRBD1. From germline, CDR1 is SGHDT and CDR2 YYEEEE. This CDR3 is 15 amino acids long. Trimming took 4 bases from V and 2 from J; bases not matched to a gene: 6. CDR3 sequence reads: CASSTWDRENYGYTF. The CDR3 DNA reads TGTGCCAGCAGCACTTGGGACAGGGAAAACTATGGCTACACCTTC.

A single count supports this clone. The chain joins TRBV6-6 to TRBJ2-7, with 9 nucleotides matching TRBD2. CDR1 MNHNY and CDR2 SVGAGI come from the germline V gene (reference sequence). Germline trimming cut 0 bases from V and 5 bases from J; bases unmatched to any gene: 2. The CDR3 runs to 14 residues. The CDR3 protein is CASSYSLAGDEQYF. As DNA, the CDR3 is TGTGCCAGCAGTTACTCCTTAGCGGGAGACGAGCAGTACTTC.

The chain carries TRBV27 and TRBJ2-7; 14 bases match TRBD2. Germline trimming cut 5 bases from V and 7 bases from J; bases unmatched to any gene: 4. CDR1 and CDR2 from the germline V gene are MNHEY and SMNVEV (reference sequence). The CDR3 contains 14 residues. The CDR3 protein is CASSRTSGGREQYF. DNA of the CDR3: TGTGCCAGCAGTAGGACTAGCGGGGGGCGGGAGCAGTACTTC.

This clone was counted once. V and J are TRBV15 and TRBJ2-2, with D unclear. CDR3 length: 17 amino acids. The V gene lost 0 bases and the J gene lost 0 bases, with 11 bases spanning the gap. Germline V gives CDR1 LNHNV, CDR2 YYDKDF (reference sequence). CDR3 region: CATSREGLGTNTGELFF. Written as DNA, the CDR3 is TGTGCCACCAGCAGAGAGGGCCTAGGGACGAACACCGGGGAGCTGTTTTTT. Looking up the rest from reference TRBV15 and TRBJ2-2 gives the full variable domain: DAMVIQNPRYQVTQFGKPVTLSCSQTLNHNVMYWYQQKSSQAPKLLFHYYDKDFNNEADTPDNFQSRRPNTSFCFLDIRSPGLGDTAMYLCATSREGLGTNTGELFFGEGSRLTVL.

The V and J genes are TRBV5-1 and TRBJ2-2; D uncertain. CDR3 length equals 12 residues. The germline V gene encodes CDR1 SGHRS and CDR2 YFSETQ. Trimming removed 0 bases at V and 8 bases at J, with 5 bases between. The CDR3 loop is CASSLVWGELFF. CDR3 bases: TGCGCCAGCAGCTTGGTTTGGGGGGAGCTGTTTTTT.

The chain employs TRBV6-1 and TRBJ2-3; tentative D call: TRBD2 (6 bases). Trimming pared 8 bases from V and 2 bases from J, leaving 17 bases between. Germline V gene sequence: CDR1 MNHNS, CDR2 SASEGT. This CDR3 has 15 residues. In nucleotides, the CDR3 is TGTGCCAGCGGGACTCCCGGCTTCCTCACAGATACGCAGTATTTT. Translation: CASGTPGFLTDTQYF.

V is TRBV19 and J is TRBJ1-1, with 8 bases aligning to TRBD1. V lost 5 bases and J lost 1; bases outside the gene matches: 3. The CDR3 runs 14 residues. Germline loops: CDR1 LNHDA, CDR2 SQIVND (reference sequence). This CDR3 reads CASSDRGGNTEAFF. CDR3 nucleotide sequence: TGTGCCAGTAGTGACAGGGGAGGGAACACTGAAGCTTTCTTT.

The V and J genes are TRBV4-3 and TRBJ2-7; tentatively, D is TRBD1 (6 bases). Germline assignment: CDR1 LGHNA and CDR2 YSLEER. Trimming pared 4 bases from V and 0 bases from J, leaving 10 bases between. The CDR3 is made up of 14 amino acids. DNA of the CDR3: TGCGCCAGCAGCCGGACAGTCCTCTCCTACGAGCAGTACTTC. Protein: CASSRTVLSYEQYF.

This sequence joins TRBV28 and TRBJ2-7; TRBD1 matches at 10 bases. Germline trimming cut 5 bases from V and 5 bases from J; bases unmatched to any gene: 9. Germline lookup yields CDR1 MDHEN and CDR2 SYDVKM. The length of the CDR3 is 15 residues. The CDR3 protein is CASSPGGQGHDEQYF. The CDR3 DNA sequence: TGTGCCAGCAGTCCCGGGGGACAGGGGCATGACGAGCAGTACTTC. Filled out from reference TRBV28 and TRBJ2-7, the complete variable domain reads DVKVTQSSRYLVKRTGEKVFLECVQDMDHENMFWYRQDPGLGLRLIYFSYDVKMKEKGDIPEGYSVSREKKERFSLILESASTNQTSMYLCASSPGGQGHDEQYFGPGTRLTVT.

The chain combines TRBV7-9 with TRBJ2-1, with D possibly being TRBD1 (5 bases). V was cut by 6 bases and J by 4 bases, with 10 bases left in between. Looked up from germline, CDR1 is SEHNR and CDR2 is FQNEAQ (reference sequence). The CDR3 has 13 amino acids. CDR3 loop: CASSPDNYNEQFF. In DNA form, the CDR3 reads TGTGCCAGCAGTCCGGACAATTACAATGAGCAGTTCTTC.

This clone appeared a single time. V is TRBV5-4 and J is TRBJ2-3, with 7 positions matching TRBD2. V dropped 4 bases and J dropped 5; count of bases not matched to a gene: 4. The germline V gene encodes CDR1 SGHNT and CDR2 YYREEE (reference sequence). The CDR3 is made up of 13 amino acids. CDR3 DNA: TGTGCCAGCAGCCCCGCGGGGGAAGATACGCAGTATTTT. Amino acid sequence: CASSPAGEDTQYF.

This clone showed up just once. The chain couples TRBV2 to TRBJ1-1, with D possibly being TRBD1 (5 bases). The CDR3 runs to 15 residues. Germline assignment: CDR1 SNHLY and CDR2 FYNNEI. Trimming pared 2 bases from V and 0 bases from J, leaving 10 bases between. DNA of the CDR3: TGTGCCAGCAGTGAATTTCCGGGGCTGAACACTGAAGCTTTCTTT. Protein product: CASSEFPGLNTEAFF.

The chain combines TRBV27 with TRBJ1-5, with a weak D call TRBD1 (5 bases). From germline, CDR1 is MNHEY and CDR2 SMNVEV (reference sequence). This CDR3 comprises 14 residues. V lost 3 bases and J 4 bases, leaving 10 bases between the germline ends. CDR3 bases: TGTGCCAGCAGTTTTGGGGGGACTAATCAGCCCCAGCATTTT. Its translation: CASSFGGTNQPQHF.

The chain couples TRBV10-2 to TRBJ2-7, with 8 positions matching TRBD1. This CDR3 comprises 12 residues. Germline V lookup: CDR1 WSHSY, CDR2 SAAADI. J lost 3 bases, V lost 6 bases, and 1 base had no gene match. The CDR3 loop reads CASSTGGYEQYF. CDR3 in DNA: TGCGCCAGCAGCACAGGGGGCTACGAGCAGTACTTC.

The chain employs TRBV4-3 and TRBJ1-6, with TRBD1 matching over 8 bases. The CDR3 contains 18 residues. Trimming cost V 1 base and J 7 bases; bases outside gene matches: 12. Germline CDR1 LGHNA, CDR2 YSLEER. DNA for the CDR3: TGCGCCAGCAGCCAAGTTGCAGGACAGGGCCGTAGGAATTCACCCCTCCACTTT. Translation: CASSQVAGQGRRNSPLHF.

J is TRBJ1-2 and V is TRBV11-2; 10 bases fit TRBD1. This CDR3 contains 17 residues. Germline V lookup: CDR1 SGHAT, CDR2 FQNNGV. After removal of 1 base from V and 0 bases from J, the junction contained 5 bases not matched to a gene. DNA of the CDR3: TGTGCCAGCAGCTTAGCCCCGGGACAGGGGACTAACTATGGCTACACCTTC. It yields the protein CASSLAPGQGTNYGYTF.

This rearrangement joins TRBV13 to TRBJ1-4; 8 bases match TRBD1. The germline gives CDR1 PRHDT, CDR2 FYEKMQ (reference sequence). The CDR3 sequence is 15 residues long. V lost 6 bases, J lost 4 bases, and 7 bases stayed unmatched. The CDR3 coding sequence is TGTGCCAGCAGTACTGGGACAGGCCTTAATGAAAAACTGTTTTTT. Protein product: CASSTGTGLNEKLFF.

The chain has TRBV6-5 and TRBJ1-2; weak D call: TRBD1 (5 bases). CDR3 length: 11 residues. V was trimmed by 4 bases and J by 9 bases, leaving 9 bases between them. Germline CDR1 and CDR2: MNHEY and SVGAGI. The CDR3 coding sequence is TGTGCCAGCAGTTTTGGGGACCGCTACACCTTC. Residues: CASSFGDRYTF.

This chain joins TRBV23-1 and TRBJ2-4; the D gene could be TRBD1 or TRBD2 (5 bases each). TRBV23-1 falls under the ORF class, with uncertain function. Trimming cost V 7 bases and J 11 bases, with 18 bases left between them. The CDR3 spans 13 residues. CDR3 residues: CASITTRDPVQYF. The CDR3 coding sequence is TGCGCCAGCATCACAACCCGGGACCCAGTTCAGTACTTC.